This T cell receptor (beta chain) emerged from a study of blood T cell repertoires in COVID-19. The CDR3 runs 15 residues. V shed 5 bases, J shed 7 bases, and the junction held 11 bases outside the gene matches. The germline CDR1 and CDR2 sequences are SGHKS and YYEKEE (reference sequence). Sequencing used immunoSEQ multiplex PCR; TCRdb keeps in-frame clones, though not all of them. Among around 220,000 clones, around 91% were seen once, and the ten largest hold around 15%. The J gene is TRBJ2-2, the V gene TRBV5-5, with 7 bases matching TRBD1. The source is a man aged 25 to 40 who had been exposed to COVID-19. Sequencing used PBMCs or T cells enriched from blood (not recorded which). The CDR3 sequence is CASSSYQGDGGELFF. The CDR3 DNA reads TGTGCCAGCAGTTCCTACCAGGGGGATGGCGGGGAGCTGTTTTTT.